This T cell receptor (beta chain) was obtained from a study of blood T cells in healthy people across ages. In its sample, this clonotype was seen a few times. J was trimmed by 5 bases and V by 3 bases; bases with no gene match: 10. The CDR3 has 16 residues. Germline V gives CDR1 LGHDT, CDR2 YNNKEL (reference sequence). Through a sample-barcoded 5' primer and a J-beta primer mix, a second PCR was run for roughly 6 to 11 cycles. TCRdb reprocessed the 5' RACE reads via MiXCR and lists one record per CDR3 protein. Of over a million distinct CDR3 sequences listed, 35% to 50% were seen once; the top ten hold approximately 19%.

Sequenced sample: blood. This clonotype was sampled from an older woman in good health. This chain connects TRBV3-1 to TRBJ2-1; 7 bases align to TRBD2. CDR3 protein: CASSQPPGLKNNEQFF. The CDR3 DNA follows: TGTGCCAGCAGCCAGCCCCCGGGACTAAAGAACAATGAGCAGTTCTTC.